This T cell receptor beta chain originates from a study of blood T cell repertoires in COVID-19. Study in general: Acute and convalescent COVID-19 specimens originated in the United States, Italy and Spain.

Germline lookup yields CDR1 MNHEY and CDR2 SVGEGT. The CDR3 sequence is 15 residues long. The V gene lost 0 bases and the J gene lost 4 bases, with 11 bases spanning the gap. The method was immunoSEQ multiplex PCR; TCRdb's version includes in-frame clones alone and lacks a portion of them. In the table there are roughly 250,000 clones, approximately 80% of which are singletons. This chain connects TRBV6-2 or TRBV6-3 to TRBJ2-3, with D unclear. The clonotype comes from an elderly woman with active or convalescent COVID-19. The sample consisted of peripheral blood. Here the CDR3 reads CASSYSQRSSDTQYF. The CDR3 DNA reads TGTGCCAGCAGTTACTCCCAGAGGTCATCAGATACGCAGTATTTT.